The 14 T cell receptor beta chains reported below all come from one sample, sequenced in a study of shared clonotypes between healthy human individuals. The data were produced by immunoSEQ multiplex PCR, yet TCRdb's version contains in-frame clones alone and is incomplete. The profile shows approximately 1,000,000 clones, 70% to 85% of them singletons. Sequences were obtained from memory CD4+ T cells from PBMCs. Regarding subset: CD45RA-negative fraction. The receptors come from a man aged 18 to 35 in good health. Some clones in this sample may be carry-over from other donors' samples.

The chain has TRBV6-5 and TRBJ1-1, with D uncertain. V lost 6 bases and J lost 0, with 11 bases in between. Germline assignment: CDR1 MNHEY and CDR2 SVGAGI. The CDR3 extends over 14 amino acids. The CDR3 loop reads CASSRHLLNTEAFF. CDR3 nucleotide sequence: TGTGCCAGCAGCCGACATCTGCTGAACACTGAAGCTTTCTTT.

J is TRBJ2-7 and V is TRBV4-1, with TRBD2 matching over 7 bases. V was pared by 0 bases and J by 0 bases, with 5 bases of the junction left unmatched. This CDR3 contains 16 residues. Per the germline V gene, CDR1 is MGHRA and CDR2 is YSYEKL. The CDR3 nucleotides read TGCGCCAGCAGCCAAGAATCTAGCGGCTACTCCTACGAGCAGTACTTC. It specifies CASSQESSGYSYEQYF.

This clone was seen more than once but under ten times. V and J are TRBV18 and TRBJ2-5; 7 nucleotides align to TRBD1. Germline trimming cut 4 bases from V and 2 bases from J; bases unmatched to any gene: 1. From germline, CDR1 is KGHSH and CDR2 LQKENI. This CDR3 spans 13 amino acids. The CDR3 DNA follows: TGTGCCAGCTCACAACAGGGGCAAGAGACCCAGTACTTC. This translates into CASSQQGQETQYF.

This sequence joins TRBV9 and TRBJ2-2; D not certain. Trimming shortened V by 3 bases and J by 4 bases, and 4 bases separated the two germline ends. Per the germline V gene, CDR1 is SGDLS and CDR2 is YYNGEE. The CDR3 consists of 12 residues. CDR3 region: CASSASTGELFF. CDR3 DNA: TGTGCCAGCAGCGCTAGCACCGGGGAGCTGTTTTTT.

The rearrangement uses TRBV30 and TRBJ2-7; the D gene is possibly TRBD1 (6 bases). There are 16 residues in the CDR3. Germline values: CDR1 GTSNPN, CDR2 SVGIG (reference sequence). CDR3 nucleotide sequence: TGTGCGGTATCTACACCGGGCAGGGGCCTTACCTACGAGCAGTACTTC. This translates into CAVSTPGRGLTYEQYF.

The chain is built from TRBV25-1 and TRBJ1-1; D unresolved. CDR1 MGHDK and CDR2 SYGVNS come from the germline V gene. There are 15 residues in the CDR3. Between the trimmed V and J ends, which lost 3 bases and 3 bases, there was a span of 14 bases. The DNA of the CDR3 is TGTGCCAGCAGTGACCCAACCCGCGGGGACACTGAAGCTTTCTTT. It encodes CASSDPTRGDTEAFF.

This rearrangement joins TRBV5-1 to TRBJ2-1; 8 nucleotides line up with TRBD2. CDR1 is SGHRS, CDR2 YFSETQ, per germline. CDR3 length equals 17 residues. Trimming cost V 0 bases and J 8 bases; bases outside gene matches: 13. The CDR3 sequence is CASSLALGAGVPHEQFF. CDR3 bases: TGCGCCAGCAGCTTGGCGTTAGGAGCGGGAGTTCCCCATGAGCAGTTCTTC.

This clone was seen a few times. The chain joins TRBV4-3 to TRBJ2-5; 7 nucleotides line up with TRBD2. Trimming cost V 0 bases and J 4 bases; bases outside gene matches: 5. The CDR3 is 15 residues long. Per the germline V gene, CDR1 is LGHNA and CDR2 is YSLEER. The CDR3 DNA reads as TGCGCCAGCAGCCAAGATAGCGGGTTTTCAGAGACCCAGTACTTC. Its translation is CASSQDSGFSETQYF.

The rearrangement links TRBV6-5 to TRBJ2-2, with D tentatively TRBD1 or TRBD2 (5 bases each). The V end lost 4 bases, the J end lost 7 bases, and 16 bases lay between the germline ends. This CDR3 is built from 15 residues. Germline CDR1 is MNHEY and CDR2 is SVGAGI. The CDR3 here is CASSSGQSRGGELFF. In nucleotides, the CDR3 is TGTGCCAGCAGTTCTGGACAATCTCGGGGCGGGGAGCTGTTTTTT.

The chain employs TRBV7-2 and TRBJ2-3; TRBD2 aligns across 9 bases. Unmatched junction bases numbered 4, after V lost 2 bases and J lost 4 bases. The germline CDR1 and CDR2 sequences are SGHTA and FQGNSA. The CDR3 covers 15 residues. The CDR3 sequence is CASSLRGGRADTQYF. The CDR3, as DNA: TGTGCCAGCAGCTTAAGGGGCGGGAGGGCAGATACGCAGTATTTT.

J is TRBJ1-5 and V is TRBV7-9; D possibly corresponds to TRBD1 (6 bases). This CDR3 is 17 amino acids long. The germline CDR1 and CDR2 sequences are SEHNR and FQNEAQ (reference sequence). The V end was cut by 0 bases, the J end by 6 bases, with 18 bases between. CDR3 DNA sequence: TGTGCCAGCAGCTTAGCCAGTGGGGGCTCAGGAGTTCAGCCCCAGCATTTT. Its translation is CASSLASGGSGVQPQHF.

This chain joins TRBV28 and TRBJ2-7, with 7 nucleotides matching TRBD2. CDR3 length: 15 amino acids. Trimming removed 7 bases from V and 6 bases from J; junction bases left unmatched: 15. CDR1 and CDR2 (germline): MDHEN, SYDVKM. CDR3 sequence reads: CASTPHSSAGVEQYF. The CDR3 DNA follows: TGTGCCAGCACCCCCCATTCTAGCGCGGGAGTCGAGCAGTACTTC.

Only one count was recorded for this clone. This chain uses TRBV28 with TRBJ1-2; 9 bases agree with TRBD1. The CDR3 is 15 residues long. The germline gives CDR1 MDHEN, CDR2 SYDVKM. The V segment lost 6 bases and the J segment 5 bases; nucleotides outside the gene matches: 10. CDR3 sequence: CASRIPGQGGYGYTF. In nucleotides, the CDR3 is TGTGCCAGCAGGATTCCGGGACAGGGTGGGTATGGCTACACCTTC.

V usage is TRBV28 and J usage is TRBJ2-5; tentative D call: TRBD1 (6 bases). This CDR3 is 13 amino acids long. CDR1 MDHEN and CDR2 SYDVKM come from the germline V gene. V was shortened by 9 bases and J by 4 bases, with 15 bases between the two germline ends. CDR3 loop: CASADRSPETQYF. The CDR3 DNA reads as TGTGCCAGTGCAGACAGGAGCCCAGAGACCCAGTACTTC.